A single sample gave rise to the 21 T cell receptor beta chains below, sequenced in a study of blood T cell repertoires in COVID-19. The data were produced by immunoSEQ multiplex PCR, yet TCRdb's version contains in-frame clones alone and is incomplete. Of more than 95,000 clones in the sample, around 86% were seen once. Sequencing input: peripheral blood. The receptors were sampled from a man aged 55 to 70 with acute or convalescent COVID-19.

J is TRBJ1-5 and V is TRBV6-6; D not certain. V shed 7 bases and J shed 5 bases, with 9 bases lying between them. Looked up from germline, CDR1 is MNHNY and CDR2 is SVGAGI (reference sequence). CDR3 length: 12 amino acids. The CDR3 nucleotides are TGTGCCAGCACCAGGCCAGATCAGCCCCAGCATTTT. It codes for CASTRPDQPQHF.

The chain joins TRBV24-1 to TRBJ1-2, with 7 bases identical to TRBD1. Losses at the gene ends were 9 bases for V and 4 bases for J; bases not matched to a gene: 4. This CDR3 spans 12 amino acids. Germline loops: CDR1 KGHDR, CDR2 SFDVKD. The CDR3 region is CATRDRAYGYTF. CDR3 sequence (DNA): TGTGCCACCCGCGACAGGGCCTATGGCTACACCTTC.

CDR3 in DNA: TGTGCCAGCAGTTTGCGGGGGAGCTATGGCTACACCTTC. Protein product: CASSLRGSYGYTF. The chain carries TRBV12-3 or TRBV12-4 and TRBJ1-2; weak D call: TRBD1 (5 bases). The CDR3 loop spans 13 amino acids. V gave up 3 bases and J gave up 4 bases, with 9 bases separating them.

The genes are TRBV2 and TRBJ2-3; D remains unclear. V lost 4 bases to trimming and J lost 0 bases, with 8 bases between them. Germline V gene sequence: CDR1 SNHLY, CDR2 FYNNEI. The CDR3 is made up of 14 amino acids. Written as DNA, the CDR3 is TGTGCCAGCAGTGCCCAACAGAGCACAGATACGCAGTATTTT. Protein sequence: CASSAQQSTDTQYF.

The rearrangement joins TRBV5-6 to TRBJ1-1, with D possibly being TRBD1 (6 bases). Trimming shortened V by 3 bases and J by 11 bases, and 20 bases separated the two germline ends. This CDR3 spans 14 amino acids. The germline V gene has CDR1 SGHDT and CDR2 YYEEEE. CDR3 region: CASSSTRGAPGAFF. In nucleotides, the CDR3 is TGTGCCAGCAGCTCGACCCGGGGGGCTCCGGGGGCTTTCTTT. Full variable domain (rest looked up from reference TRBV5-6 and TRBJ1-1): DAGVTQSPTHLIKTRGQQVTLRCSPKSGHDTVSWYQQALGQGPQFIFQYYEEEERQRGNFPDRFSGHQFPNYSSELNVNALLLGDSALYLCASSSTRGAPGAFFGQGTRLTVV.

Only a few counts were recorded for this clone. Here the CDR3 DNA reads TGTGCCAGCAGCCTTAACCTGGGGGGGAGTATTGAAGCTTTCTTT. As protein: CASSLNLGGSIEAFF. The chain joins TRBV4-2 to TRBJ1-1; the D gene is possibly TRBD1 (5 bases). V was clipped by 4 bases and J by 7 bases, with 19 bases between them. The germline V gene encodes CDR1 LGHNA and CDR2 YNFKEQ. The CDR3 totals 15 residues.

The genes are TRBV5-4 and TRBJ2-2; 9 positions agree with TRBD2. J gave up 5 bases and V 4 bases, and 12 bases lay outside the gene matches. Per the germline V gene, CDR1 is SGHNT and CDR2 is YYREEE (reference sequence). The CDR3 is 17 residues long. The CDR3 loop reads CASSTGLTSGRTGELFF. CDR3 DNA sequence: TGTGCCAGCAGCACCGGGCTTACTAGCGGGCGGACCGGGGAGCTGTTTTTT.

This clone was detected many times. The V gene is TRBV19, the J gene TRBJ1-1, with D uncertain. V dropped 3 bases and J dropped 2 bases, with 10 bases sitting between them. Germline CDR1 LNHDA, CDR2 SQIVND (reference sequence). The CDR3 is 14 amino acids. CDR3 region: CASSMSRANTEAFF. The CDR3 DNA sequence: TGTGCCAGTAGTATGTCCCGCGCCAACACTGAAGCTTTCTTT.

This chain connects TRBV7-9 to TRBJ2-2; TRBD1 aligns across 7 bases. After removal of 8 bases from V and 6 bases from J, the junction contained 6 bases not matched to a gene. This CDR3 is built from 13 residues. In germline, CDR1 is SEHNR, CDR2 FQNEAQ (reference sequence). CDR3 in DNA: TGTGCCAGCCTTGGACAGGCCTCCGGGGAGCTGTTTTTT. Protein: CASLGQASGELFF.

J is TRBJ2-1 and V is TRBV9; 13 bases match TRBD2. The CDR3 loop spans 15 amino acids. The trim removed 0 bases at V and 9 bases at J, leaving 3 bases unmatched. Germline V gives CDR1 SGDLS, CDR2 YYNGEE. CDR3 nucleotide sequence: TGTGCCAGCAGCGTAGGGACTAGCGGGGGTGGTGAGCAGTTCTTC. Protein sequence: CASSVGTSGGGEQFF. Combining the CDR3 with reference TRBV9 and TRBJ2-1 gives the whole variable domain DSGVTQTPKHLITATGQRVTLRCSPRSGDLSVYWYQQSLDQGLQFLIQYYNGEERAKGNILERFSAQQFPDLHSELNLSSLELGDSALYFCASSVGTSGGGEQFFGPGTRLTVL.

The rearrangement joins TRBV29-1 to TRBJ2-3, with 8 bases aligning to TRBD2. In germline, CDR1 is SQVTM, CDR2 ANQGSEA. The CDR3 contains 14 residues. The V and J ends lost 3 bases and 4 bases, in that order; junction bases with no gene match: 6. CDR3 in amino acids: CSVERGAKADTQYF. The DNA of the CDR3 is TGCAGCGTTGAGCGGGGGGCTAAGGCAGATACGCAGTATTTT.

This chain links TRBV30 with TRBJ1-2; 8 nucleotides match TRBD1. V lost 5 bases, J lost 5 bases, and 10 bases stayed unmatched. The germline CDR1 and CDR2 sequences are GTSNPN and SVGIG (reference sequence). The CDR3 spans 14 residues. The CDR3 bases are TGTGCCTGGGGCAACCAGGGGGCGCCTTATGGCTACACCTTC. The encoded protein is CAWGNQGAPYGYTF.

Concerning this clone: The same CDR3 can be traced to other DNA sequences in this sample. The rearrangement joins TRBV21-1 to TRBJ2-7; the table calls TRBD2, which could not be checked here. TRBV21-1 is marked as a pseudogene. The CDR3 runs to 20 residues. The CDR3: CASSNVTPGGGSRGDYEQYF. In nucleotides, the CDR3 is TGTGCCAGCAGCAACGTTACCCCCGGGGGCGGGTCGCGGGGGGACTACGAGCAGTACTTC.

The rearrangement uses TRBV9 and TRBJ2-2; 11 bases map to TRBD1. The CDR3 is made up of 16 amino acids. J lost 5 bases, V lost 4 bases, and 7 bases had no gene match. Germline values: CDR1 SGDLS, CDR2 YYNGEE. The CDR3 bases are TGTGCCAGCAGCTCCCCGGACAGGGGGCGAACCGGGGAGCTGTTTTTT. Residues: CASSSPDRGRTGELFF.

This clone was seen only once. V is TRBV28 and J is TRBJ2-7; 9 positions match TRBD1. This CDR3 is 16 amino acids long. Trimming took 2 bases from V and 2 from J; bases not matched to a gene: 7. The V gene's germline CDR1 is MDHEN and CDR2 SYDVKM. CDR3 sequence reads: CASSLSGTGKAYEQYF. Written as DNA, the CDR3 is TGTGCCAGCAGTTTAAGTGGGACAGGGAAAGCCTACGAGCAGTACTTC.

The V and J genes are TRBV7-3 and TRBJ1-6; 7 nucleotides agree with TRBD1. V shed 5 bases and J 5 bases; nucleotides not matched to a gene: 9. The CDR3 has 16 residues. Germline CDR1 reads SGHTA; CDR2 reads FQGTGA. The CDR3 DNA sequence: TGTGCCAGCAGCCGAGGGGGCAGACCCCATAATTCACCCCTCCACTTT. As protein: CASSRGGRPHNSPLHF.

V is TRBV28 and J is TRBJ2-1; 8 bases match TRBD1. The trim removed 6 bases at V and 4 bases at J, leaving 11 bases unmatched. The CDR3 covers 16 residues. Germline V CDR1 and CDR2: MDHEN, SYDVKM. The CDR3 bases are TGTGCCAGCAGCCTCTTCGGGACAGGAAATTACAATGAGCAGTTCTTC. Protein product: CASSLFGTGNYNEQFF.

The genes are TRBV2 and TRBJ1-1; D is uncertain. V was clipped by 6 bases and J by 5 bases, with 19 bases between them. CDR1 and CDR2 from the germline V gene are SNHLY and FYNNEI. This CDR3 region has 15 residues. The CDR3 region has the DNA TGTGCCAGCAGCCCTTACGGGGAAAGGAGGACTGAAGCTTTCTTT. This translates into CASSPYGERRTEAFF.

The chain couples TRBV14 to TRBJ1-1; 9 bases are a match to TRBD1. Germline CDR1 SGHDN, CDR2 FVKESK. With 4 bases clipped from V and 6 bases from J, the junction kept 6 bases outside the gene matches. The CDR3 has 14 residues. CDR3 region: CASSPPGQGPEAFF. CDR3 sequence (DNA): TGTGCCAGCAGCCCTCCGGGACAGGGCCCTGAAGCTTTCTTT.

This clone appeared a single time. The CDR3 here is CASNPGGTANYGYTF. In nucleotides, the CDR3 is TGTGCCAGCAACCCCGGGGGGACCGCTAACTATGGCTACACCTTC. J is TRBJ1-2 and V is TRBV28, with D perhaps matching TRBD1 (5 bases). Trimming removed 7 bases from V and 0 bases from J, with 15 bases in between. The length of the CDR3 is 15 residues. The germline V gene encodes CDR1 MDHEN and CDR2 SYDVKM.

DNA for the CDR3: TGTGCCAGCAGCCTTCTAGGGGAGCTGTTTTTT. Encoded protein: CASSLLGELFF. The chain combines TRBV3-1 (or the pseudogene TRBV3-2) with TRBJ2-2; no reliable D call. The CDR3 extends over 11 amino acids. Trimming pared 4 bases from V and 8 bases from J, leaving 5 bases between. Germline lookup yields CDR1 LGHDT and CDR2 YNNKEL (reference sequence).